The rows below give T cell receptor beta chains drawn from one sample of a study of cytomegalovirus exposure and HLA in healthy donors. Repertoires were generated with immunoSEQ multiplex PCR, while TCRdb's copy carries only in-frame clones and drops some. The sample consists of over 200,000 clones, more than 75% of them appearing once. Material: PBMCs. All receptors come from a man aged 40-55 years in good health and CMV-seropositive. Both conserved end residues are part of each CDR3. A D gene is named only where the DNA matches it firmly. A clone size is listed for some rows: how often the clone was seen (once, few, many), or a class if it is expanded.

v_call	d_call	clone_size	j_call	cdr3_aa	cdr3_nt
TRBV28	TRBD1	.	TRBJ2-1	CASSLDRGYNEQFF	TGTGCCAGCAGTTTGGACAGGGGCTACAATGAGCAGTTCTTC
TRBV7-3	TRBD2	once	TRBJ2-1	CASSLLAGNEQFF	TGTGCCAGCAGCTTACTAGCGGGCAATGAGCAGTTCTTC
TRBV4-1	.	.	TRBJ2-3	CASSQASSLGFTDTQYF	TGCGCCAGCAGCCAGGCTTCTAGCCTGGGCTTCACAGATACGCAGTATTTT
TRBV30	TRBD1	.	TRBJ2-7	CAWSVDRYEQYF	TGTGCCTGGAGTGTGGACAGGTACGAGCAGTACTTC
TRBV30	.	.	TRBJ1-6	CAFSGEANSPLHF	TGTGCCTTCTCAGGCGAAGCTAATTCACCCCTCCACTTT
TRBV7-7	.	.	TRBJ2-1	CASSPVGLSSYNEQFF	TGTGCTAGCAGCCCCGTAGGACTCAGCTCCTACAATGAGCAGTTCTTC
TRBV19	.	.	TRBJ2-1	CASSTTDNSYNEQFF	TGTGCCAGTAGTACTACAGATAACTCCTACAATGAGCAGTTCTTC
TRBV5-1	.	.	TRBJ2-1	CASSLLSGSSYNEQFF	TGCGCCAGCAGCTTGTTAAGCGGGTCTTCCTACAATGAGCAGTTCTTC
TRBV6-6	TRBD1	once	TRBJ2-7	CASSSDRYSYEQYF	TGTGCCAGCAGTTCGGACAGGTACTCCTACGAGCAGTACTTC
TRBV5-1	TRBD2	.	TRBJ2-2	CASSLETSGTGELFF	TGCGCCAGCAGCTTGGAGACTAGCGGGACCGGGGAGCTGTTTTTT
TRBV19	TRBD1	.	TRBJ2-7	CASSLRTGDEQYF	TGTGCCAGTAGTCTCAGGACAGGGGACGAGCAGTACTTC
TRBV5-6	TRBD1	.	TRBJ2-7	CASRPQGVQGYYEQYF	TGTGCCAGCAGGCCCCAGGGGGTACAGGGCTACTACGAGCAGTACTTC